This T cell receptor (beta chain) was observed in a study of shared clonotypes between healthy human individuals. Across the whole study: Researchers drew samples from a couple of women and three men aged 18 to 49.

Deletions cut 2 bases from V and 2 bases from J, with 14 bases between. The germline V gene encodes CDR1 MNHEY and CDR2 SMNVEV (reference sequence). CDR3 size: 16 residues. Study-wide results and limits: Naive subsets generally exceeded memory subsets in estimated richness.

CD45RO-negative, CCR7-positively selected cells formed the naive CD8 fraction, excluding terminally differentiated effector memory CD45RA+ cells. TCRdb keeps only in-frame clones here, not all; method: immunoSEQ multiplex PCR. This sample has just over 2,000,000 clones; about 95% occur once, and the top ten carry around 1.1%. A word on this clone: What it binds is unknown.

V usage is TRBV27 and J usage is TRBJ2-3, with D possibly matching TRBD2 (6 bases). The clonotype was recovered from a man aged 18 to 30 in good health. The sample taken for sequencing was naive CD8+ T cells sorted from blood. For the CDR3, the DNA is TGTGCCAGCAGTTTAGTGGCGGGGTCCTACACAGATACGCAGTATTTT. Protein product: CASSLVAGSYTDTQYF.